Listed below are T cell receptor beta chains from one sample, sequenced in a study of post-analysis software for immune sequencing data. MiXCR was run by TCRdb on the PCR reads, yielding one entry per CDR3 protein. The sample lists some 700,000 distinct CDR3 sequences; 55% to 60% were seen once. The specimen sequenced was blood. All receptors come from a girl aged 2 to 9 with multiple sclerosis. CDR3s leave out the opening cysteine and the closing phenylalanine or tryptophan. Each record gives: CDR3 length, V gene, CDR3 protein.

>16|TRBV4-1
ASSQVGLAGGRLYEQF
>12|TRBV5-1
ASSLEGGRDEQF
>18|TRBV7-3
ASSFSDRDSRTNSNQPQH
>14|TRBV20-1
SARDLDRGYIGGYT
>13|TRBV6-5
ASSYGDRAGHEQY
>11|TRBV5-1
ASSSDRANGYT
>11|TRBV2
ASSAGRQETQY
>13|TRBV7-9
ASSLGSPGRHEQY
>15|TRBV5-1
ASSLATSGGAGDEQF
>13|TRBV20-1
SAIPLGAHYNEQF
>12|TRBV27
ANSLLGDQETQY
>11|TRBV12-3/TRBV12-4
ASSFQGRYEQY
>13|TRBV12-3/TRBV12-4
ASSFHRGFTGELF
>15|TRBV4-1
ASSLISGQGTADTQY
>13|TRBV27
ASSGPGQMRYGYT
>14|TRBV4-1
ASSQIPGQGGNEQF
>11|TRBV5-1
ASRPTGRTEAF
>14|TRBV7-9
ASSDPPGQGGNEQF
>13|TRBV13
ASSFQIGVGNEQF
>11|TRBV12-3/TRBV12-4
ASSRYTADTQY
>13|TRBV7-8
ASSFVRQGSAEAF
>12|TRBV5-1
ASDQDGASGGYT
>13|TRBV6-2/TRBV6-3
ASSYAGQRTDTQY
>14|TRBV5-6
ASSPRDRGGIETQY
>15|TRBV7-2
ASSRGTSGGIGETQY
>10|TRBV7-2
ASSPLPETQY
>18|TRBV7-9
ASRFISGTSQHIRHNEQF
>12|TRBV6-5
ASSPGTSYYGYT
>12|TRBV6-5
ASQAGPGRHEQY
>13|TRBV9
ASSVQGYDSYEQY
>12|TRBV12-3/TRBV12-4
ASSLGASVNEQF
>12|TRBV27
ASRGGQVGYGYT
>10|TRBV7-9
ASRKTNTEAF
>14|TRBV27
ASSSVLAGDDNEQF
>12|TRBV6-5
ASSLTGGYDEQF
>10|TRBV12-3/TRBV12-4
ASSFRTGELF
>11|TRBV7-9
ASSFNLIHEQY